The TCR beta chain described here comes from a study of shared clonotypes between healthy human individuals. The germline V gene encodes CDR1 SGDLS and CDR2 YYNGEE. With 4 bases removed from V and 5 bases from J, the gap between germline ends came to 6 bases. The CDR3 extends over 12 amino acids. Findings and caveats of the study: Clonotypes shared by all four donors outscored non-shared clonotypes in generation probability. A few donors held about 5.1% of naive CD4 clonotypes in common.

Into CD45RA+ naive and CD45RA-negative memory subsets, the CD4+ cells were split. This clone was seen a single time. Its matching antigen is unknown. Only in-frame clones appear in the TCRdb table, and some are missing; sequencing was by immunoSEQ multiplex PCR. The table has roughly 640,000 clones, about 97% seen once. The specimen was naive CD4+ T cells sorted from blood. The sample's subset: CD45RA+ positively selected. This sequence joins TRBV9 and TRBJ2-2; D not certain. The sequence was collected from a woman aged 25-40 years in good health. CDR3 sequence: CASSLQTGELFF. Here the CDR3 DNA reads TGTGCCAGCAGCCTACAAACCGGGGAGCTGTTTTTT.